The sequence of this TCR beta chain was determined in a study of T cells after yellow fever vaccination. Overall study: When fractions had low cell numbers, they were prepared with SMART-Seq v4 Ultra Low Input. Study-wide results and limits: Sorted repertoires could include abundant contaminating clonotypes from bulk cells.

This clonotype was counted a few times. Its antigen is not identified. The germline V gene encodes CDR1 SEHNR and CDR2 FQNEAQ (reference sequence). The CDR3 has 14 amino acids. The V end was cut by 3 bases, the J end by 4 bases, with 12 bases between. 5'RACE template switching added a universal primer site and UMIs to TCR cDNA. TCRdb analysed the 5' RACE reads with MiXCR anew, one entry per CDR3 protein. In the table there are 300,000 to 400,000 distinct CDR3 sequences, approximately 9% of which are singletons. The chain couples TRBV7-9 to TRBJ1-2; possible D gene TRBD1, 5 bases. This receptor was taken from a man aged 18 to 30 who received the YFV17D yellow fever vaccine. The source material was PBMCs, sampled on the day of the first yellow fever vaccination. The CDR3 loop is CASSLGGDGYGYTF. DNA for the CDR3: TGTGCCAGCAGCTTGGGGGGAGATGGCTATGGCTACACCTTC.